Listed here are 7 T cell receptor beta chains from one sample, sequenced in a study of T cell changes during pregnancy in multiple sclerosis. Repertoires were generated with immunoSEQ multiplex PCR, while TCRdb's copy carries only in-frame clones and drops some. There are around 40,000 clones in the sample; about 93% occur only once, and 0.5% to 0.75% lies in the top ten. This material consisted of CD4+ T cells from peripheral blood mononuclear cells, taken in the third trimester of pregnancy. The receptor set was obtained from a female donor with multiple sclerosis, enrolled in a pregnancy study.

The chain couples TRBV28 to TRBJ2-1, with D tentatively TRBD2 (6 bases). Germline CDR1 is MDHEN and CDR2 is SYDVKM. V lost 5 bases and J lost 2, with 13 bases in between. The CDR3 length is 15 residues. The CDR3 loop reads CASSMAGKPYNEQFF. CDR3 nucleotide sequence: TGTGCCAGCAGTATGGCGGGAAAACCCTACAATGAGCAGTTCTTC.

The chain joins TRBV10-3 to TRBJ2-1; D is perhaps TRBD1 (6 bases). The germline gives CDR1 ENHRY, CDR2 SYGVKD. The CDR3 extends over 12 amino acids. V dropped 3 bases and J dropped 6 bases, with 6 bases sitting between them. The CDR3 DNA reads as TGTGCCATCAGTGAACAGGGCAATGAGCAGTTCTTC. Its protein is CAISEQGNEQFF.

V gene TRBV7-2 combines with J gene TRBJ1-2; 7 nucleotides agree with TRBD1. CDR1 and CDR2 (germline): SGHTA, FQGNSA. V lost 4 bases to trimming and J lost 8 bases; unmatched junction nucleotides: 4. This CDR3 has 12 amino acids. CDR3 protein: CASSYRQGGYTF. The CDR3 nucleotides read TGTGCCAGCAGCTATAGACAGGGCGGCTACACCTTC.

This clone was detected only once. This chain connects TRBV10-3 to TRBJ2-7; a possible D gene is TRBD1 (5 bases). Trimming removed 7 bases at V and 6 bases at J, with 13 bases between. This CDR3 has 12 amino acids. Germline lookup yields CDR1 ENHRY and CDR2 SYGVKD. As DNA, the CDR3 is TGTGCCATCACCATAGACCAGGGCGAGCAGTACTTC. Translated: CAITIDQGEQYF.

The V call is TRBV5-8, the J call TRBJ2-1, with 10 bases matching TRBD2. The CDR3 totals 17 residues. The germline V gene has CDR1 SGHTS and CDR2 YDEGEE. The V and J ends lost 4 bases and 10 bases, in that order; junction bases with no gene match: 17. DNA of the CDR3: TGTGCCAGCAGCGTCGCTAGCGGGAGAATGAAAAGATCGGAGCAGTTCTTC. Its translation is CASSVASGRMKRSEQFF.

This clone came up once. The J gene is TRBJ1-4, the V gene TRBV15; maybe TRBD1 (5 bases). Trimming took off 3 bases at V and 7 bases at J, with 27 bases between the two ends. The germline gives CDR1 LNHNV, CDR2 YYDKDF (reference sequence). This CDR3 spans 19 amino acids. DNA for the CDR3: TGTGCCACCAGCAGCCTTCTCGAAGGGGCCCGAGGAAGGAGTGAAAAACTGTTTTTT. Its translation is CATSSLLEGARGRSEKLFF.

The chain recombines TRBV2 with TRBJ2-3; tentatively, D is TRBD1 (6 bases). V lost 7 bases and J lost 2, with 19 bases in between. This CDR3 has 16 amino acids. The germline V gene has CDR1 SNHLY and CDR2 FYNNEI. The CDR3 spells CASTRGQGRITDTQYF. The DNA for the CDR3 is TGTGCCAGCACTCGCGGCCAGGGGCGTATCACAGATACGCAGTATTTT.